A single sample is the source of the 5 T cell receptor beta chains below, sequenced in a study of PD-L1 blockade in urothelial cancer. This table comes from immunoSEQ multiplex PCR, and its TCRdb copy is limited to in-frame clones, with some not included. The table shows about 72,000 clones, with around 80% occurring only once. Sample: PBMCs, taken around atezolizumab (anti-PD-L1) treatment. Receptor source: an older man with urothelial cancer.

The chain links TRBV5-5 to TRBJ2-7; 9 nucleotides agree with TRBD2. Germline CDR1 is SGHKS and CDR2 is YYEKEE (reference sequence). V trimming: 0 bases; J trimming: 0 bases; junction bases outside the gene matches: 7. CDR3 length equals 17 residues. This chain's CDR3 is CASSLGGGGGHSYEQYF. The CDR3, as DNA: TGTGCCAGCAGCTTGGGAGGCGGGGGGGGACACTCCTACGAGCAGTACTTC.

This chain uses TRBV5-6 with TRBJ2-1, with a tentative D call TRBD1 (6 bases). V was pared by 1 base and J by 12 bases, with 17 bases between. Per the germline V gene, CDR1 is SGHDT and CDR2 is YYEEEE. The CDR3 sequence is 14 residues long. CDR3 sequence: CASSLSGAWDGQFF. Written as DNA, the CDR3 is TGTGCCAGCAGCTTGTCAGGGGCCTGGGATGGGCAGTTCTTC.

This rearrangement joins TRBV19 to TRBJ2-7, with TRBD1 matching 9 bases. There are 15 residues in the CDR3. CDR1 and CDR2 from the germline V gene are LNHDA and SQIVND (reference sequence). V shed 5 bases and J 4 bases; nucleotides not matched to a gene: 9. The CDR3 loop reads CASSSRGTGLYEQYF. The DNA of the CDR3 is TGTGCCAGTAGTTCACGCGGGACAGGGTTGTACGAGCAGTACTTC.

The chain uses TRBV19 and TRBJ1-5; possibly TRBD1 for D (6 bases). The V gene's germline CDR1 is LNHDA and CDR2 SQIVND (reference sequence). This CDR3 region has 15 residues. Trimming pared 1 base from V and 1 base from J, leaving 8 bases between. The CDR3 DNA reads TGTGCCAGTAGTATAGCTGGGGGCAGCAATCAGCCCCAGCATTTT. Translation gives CASSIAGGSNQPQHF. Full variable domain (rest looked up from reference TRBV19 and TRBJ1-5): DGGITQSPKYLFRKEGQNVTLSCEQNLNHDAMYWYRQDPGQGLRLIYYSQIVNDFQKGDIAEGYSVSREKKESFPLTVTSAQKNPTAFYLCASSIAGGSNQPQHFGDGTRLSIL.

DNA of the CDR3: TGTGCCAGCAGTGAAATGAGGTTAGGGGGTGAAGCTTTCTTT. It specifies CASSEMRLGGEAFF. The rearrangement links TRBV25-1 to TRBJ1-1; D is possibly TRBD1 (6 bases). Germline-derived CDR1 and CDR2 are MGHDK and SYGVNS. The length of the CDR3 is 14 residues. Trimming took 2 bases from V and 7 from J, leaving 14 bases between them.